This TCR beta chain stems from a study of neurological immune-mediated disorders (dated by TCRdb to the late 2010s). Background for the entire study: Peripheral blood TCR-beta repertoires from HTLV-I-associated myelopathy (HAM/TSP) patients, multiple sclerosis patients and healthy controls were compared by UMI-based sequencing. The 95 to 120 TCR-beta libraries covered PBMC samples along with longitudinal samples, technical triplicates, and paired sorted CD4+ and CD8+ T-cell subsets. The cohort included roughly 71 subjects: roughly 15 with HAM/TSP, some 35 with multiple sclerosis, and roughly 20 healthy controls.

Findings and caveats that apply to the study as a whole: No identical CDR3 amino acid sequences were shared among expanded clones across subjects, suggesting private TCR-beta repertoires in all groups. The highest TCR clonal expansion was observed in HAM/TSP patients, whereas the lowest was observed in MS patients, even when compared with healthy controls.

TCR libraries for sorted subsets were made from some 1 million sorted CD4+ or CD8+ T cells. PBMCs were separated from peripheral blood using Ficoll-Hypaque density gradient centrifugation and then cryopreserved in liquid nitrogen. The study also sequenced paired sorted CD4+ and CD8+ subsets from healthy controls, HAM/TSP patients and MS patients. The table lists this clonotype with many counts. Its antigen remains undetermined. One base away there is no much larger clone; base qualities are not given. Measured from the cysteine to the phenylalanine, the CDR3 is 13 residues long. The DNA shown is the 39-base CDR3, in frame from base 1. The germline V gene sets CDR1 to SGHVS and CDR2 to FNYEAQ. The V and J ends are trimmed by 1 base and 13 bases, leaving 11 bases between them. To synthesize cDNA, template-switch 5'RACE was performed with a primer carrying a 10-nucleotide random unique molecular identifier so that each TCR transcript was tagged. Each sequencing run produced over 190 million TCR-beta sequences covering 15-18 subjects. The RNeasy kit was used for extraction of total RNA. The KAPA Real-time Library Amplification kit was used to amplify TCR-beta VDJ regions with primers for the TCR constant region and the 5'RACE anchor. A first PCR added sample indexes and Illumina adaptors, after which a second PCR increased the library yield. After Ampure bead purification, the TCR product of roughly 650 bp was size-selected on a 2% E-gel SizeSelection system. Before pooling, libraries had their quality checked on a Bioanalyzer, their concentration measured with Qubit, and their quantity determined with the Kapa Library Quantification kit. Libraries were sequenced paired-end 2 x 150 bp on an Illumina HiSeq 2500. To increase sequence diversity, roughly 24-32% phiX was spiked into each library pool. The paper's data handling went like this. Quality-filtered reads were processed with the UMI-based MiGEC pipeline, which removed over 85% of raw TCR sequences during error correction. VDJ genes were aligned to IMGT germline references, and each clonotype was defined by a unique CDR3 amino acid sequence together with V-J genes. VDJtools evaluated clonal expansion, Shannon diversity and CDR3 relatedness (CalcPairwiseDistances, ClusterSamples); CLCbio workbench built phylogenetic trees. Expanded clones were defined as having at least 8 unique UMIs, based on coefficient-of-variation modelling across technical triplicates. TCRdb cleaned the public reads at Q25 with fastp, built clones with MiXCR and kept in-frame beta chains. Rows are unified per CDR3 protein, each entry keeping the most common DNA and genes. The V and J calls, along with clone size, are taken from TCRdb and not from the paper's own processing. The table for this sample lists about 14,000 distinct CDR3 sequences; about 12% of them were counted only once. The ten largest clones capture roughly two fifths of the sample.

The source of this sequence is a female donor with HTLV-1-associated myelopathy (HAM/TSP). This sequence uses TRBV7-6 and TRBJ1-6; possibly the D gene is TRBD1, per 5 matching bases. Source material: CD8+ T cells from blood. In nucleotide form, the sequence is TGTGCCAGCAGCTTAGGCCAGGGCGCGCCCCTCCACTTT. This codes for CASSLGQGAPLHF.